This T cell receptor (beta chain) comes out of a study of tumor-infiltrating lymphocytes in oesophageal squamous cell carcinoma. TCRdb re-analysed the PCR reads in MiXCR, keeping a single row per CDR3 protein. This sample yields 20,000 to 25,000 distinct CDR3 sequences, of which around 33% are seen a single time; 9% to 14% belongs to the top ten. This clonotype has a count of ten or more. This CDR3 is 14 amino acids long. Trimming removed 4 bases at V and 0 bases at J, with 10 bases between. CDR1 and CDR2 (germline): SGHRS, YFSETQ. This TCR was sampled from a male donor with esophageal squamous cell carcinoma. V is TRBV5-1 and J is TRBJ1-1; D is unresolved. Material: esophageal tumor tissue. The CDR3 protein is CASSMDTVNTEAFF. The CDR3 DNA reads TGCGCCAGCAGCATGGATACAGTGAACACTGAAGCTTTCTTT.